These T cell receptor beta chains were read from a single sample in a study of cytomegalovirus exposure and HLA in healthy donors. Some clones are missing from TCRdb's copy, which holds only in-frame ones; the method was immunoSEQ multiplex PCR. This repertoire shows a few hundred thousand clones, 80% found once; its top ten account for 0.3% to 0.35%. The sequencing input was PBMCs. These TCRs come from a girl aged 2-10 years in good health and CMV-seronegative. Each CDR3 is given with its conserved first and last residue. D genes are given only for firm matches. Clone sizes are given selectively: once, few, many, or a class where the clone is expanded.

v_call,clone_size,j_call,cdr3_length,d_call,cdr3_aa,cdr3_nt
TRBV7-9,few,TRBJ2-7,11,TRBD1,CASSSGQVEYF,TGTGCCAGCAGCTCTGGACAGGTAGAGTACTTC
TRBV7-6,.,TRBJ1-1,13,.,CASSSGPNTEAFF,TGTGCCAGCAGCTCTGGCCCGAACACTGAAGCTTTCTTT
TRBV5-1,.,TRBJ1-6,16,TRBD1,CASSLKTGEDNSPLHF,TGCGCCAGCAGCTTGAAGACAGGGGAGGATAATTCCCCCCTCCACTTT
TRBV7-9,few,TRBJ1-1,12,.,CASSYPTGEAFF,TGTGCCAGCAGCTACCCTACGGGTGAAGCTTTCTTT
TRBV28,.,TRBJ2-1,15,TRBD2,CASSGASGSYNEQFF,TGTGCCAGCAGTGGGGCTAGCGGATCCTACAATGAGCAGTTCTTC
TRBV27,few,TRBJ2-3,17,TRBD2,CASSPLTLAGAADTQYF,TGTGCCAGCAGTCCCCTTACCCTAGCGGGAGCCGCCGATACGCAGTATTTT
TRBV27,.,TRBJ1-4,14,.,CASRRGWANEKLFF,TGTGCCAGCAGAAGAGGGTGGGCTAATGAAAAACTGTTTTTT
TRBV29-1,.,TRBJ1-4,12,.,CSVEQGGEKLFF,TGCAGCGTTGAACAGGGCGGAGAAAAACTGTTTTTT
TRBV28,.,TRBJ2-1,15,TRBD1,CASSLFGTGGDEQFF,TGTGCCAGCAGTTTATTTGGGACAGGGGGGGACGAGCAGTTCTTC
TRBV5-6,.,TRBJ2-1,15,TRBD1,CASSWWGQSYNEQFF,TGTGCCAGCAGCTGGTGGGGACAGTCTTACAATGAGCAGTTCTTC
TRBV27,once,TRBJ2-7,16,TRBD2,CASSLSLAGNSYEQYF,TGTGCCAGCAGTTTATCACTAGCGGGGAACTCCTACGAGCAGTACTTC
TRBV10-1,.,TRBJ2-1,12,.,CASSDPSGLQFF,TGCGCCAGCAGTGACCCCAGCGGTTTGCAGTTCTTC
TRBV2,.,TRBJ2-3,15,TRBD1,CASSRLTGGIDTQYF,TGTGCCAGCAGCCGACTTACAGGGGGGATAGATACGCAGTATTTT
TRBV5-1,once,TRBJ2-1,15,TRBD2,CASSLAGGGVDEQFF,TGCGCCAGCAGCTTGGCCGGGGGGGGTGTGGATGAGCAGTTCTTC
TRBV5-8,.,TRBJ2-5,13,.,CASSLSGAETQYF,TGTGCCAGCAGCTTGTCTGGGGCGGAGACCCAGTACTTC
TRBV6-5,few,TRBJ2-1,15,TRBD1,CASSLGQGARNEQFF,TGTGCCAGCAGTTTAGGACAGGGGGCTCGGAATGAGCAGTTCTTC
TRBV5-6,.,TRBJ2-1,15,.,CASSLRAGPYNEQFF,TGTGCCAGCAGCTTGCGGGCGGGCCCTTACAATGAGCAGTTCTTC
TRBV5-5,.,TRBJ1-5,14,.,CASSSTGHYQPQHF,TGTGCCAGCAGCTCAACAGGCCACTATCAGCCCCAGCATTTT
TRBV29-1,.,TRBJ2-7,14,TRBD1,CSVEPGTGTHEQYF,TGCAGCGTGGAGCCCGGGACAGGGACCCACGAGCAGTACTTC
TRBV29-1,.,TRBJ1-5,13,TRBD1,CSVGDRVNQPQHF,TGCAGCGTTGGGGACAGAGTCAATCAGCCCCAGCATTTT
TRBV29-1,.,TRBJ1-1,15,.,CSVYDGGVTNTEAFF,TGCAGCGTTTACGACGGAGGGGTTACGAACACTGAAGCTTTCTTT
TRBV7-2,.,TRBJ2-2,17,TRBD2,CASSARSGVRHTGELFF,TGTGCCAGCAGCGCCAGGAGCGGGGTGAGGCACACCGGGGAGCTGTTTTTT
TRBV19,.,TRBJ1-5,16,TRBD1,CASSRSGGAYLQPQHF,TGTGCCAGTAGTAGGTCAGGGGGCGCTTACTTGCAGCCCCAGCATTTT
TRBV7-8,.,TRBJ1-2,14,.,CASSPATGSYGYTF,TGTGCCAGCAGCCCGGCGACAGGTTCTTATGGCTACACCTTC
TRBV9,.,TRBJ2-1,15,TRBD2,CASSVASGNYNEQFF,TGTGCCAGCAGCGTAGCTAGCGGGAACTACAATGAGCAGTTCTTC
TRBV7-3,.,TRBJ1-2,14,.,CASSLGGSSYGYTF,TGTGCCAGCAGCTTAGGGGGCAGTTCCTATGGCTACACCTTC
TRBV5-6,.,TRBJ2-1,11,.,CASSLRDEQFF,TGTGCCAGCAGCCTGCGGGATGAGCAGTTCTTC
TRBV2,.,TRBJ1-6,16,TRBD1,CASKPGGNSYNSPLHF,TGTGCCAGCAAGCCAGGGGGCAATTCCTATAATTCACCCCTCCACTTT
TRBV5-1,.,TRBJ1-2,14,.,CASSTERGSGGYTF,TGCGCCAGCAGTACGGAACGGGGGTCCGGGGGCTACACCTTC
TRBV19,.,TRBJ2-1,13,.,CASSRGSYNEQFF,TGTGCCAGTAGCCGCGGCTCCTACAATGAGCAGTTCTTC
TRBV4-1,.,TRBJ1-2,15,TRBD1,CASSHQPRDRNSYTF,TGCGCCAGCAGCCACCAACCACGGGACAGGAACAGCTACACCTTC
TRBV10-3,.,TRBJ1-1,14,.,CAISDATGPTEAFF,TGTGCCATCAGTGACGCCACAGGGCCCACTGAAGCTTTCTTT
TRBV5-1,.,TRBJ1-2,13,.,CASSLSRGGCYTF,TGCGCCAGCAGCTTGTCACGAGGTGGGTGCTACACCTTC
TRBV13,.,TRBJ1-3,16,TRBD1,CASSSRTGGGLNTIYF,TGTGCCAGCAGCTCCCGGACAGGGGGGGGTTTAAACACCATATATTTT
TRBV11-2,.,TRBJ2-1,18,.,CASSTMDWEVGGAIEQFF,TGTGCCAGCAGCACTATGGATTGGGAGGTGGGGGGGGCAATTGAGCAGTTCTTC
TRBV27,.,TRBJ2-7,15,TRBD2,CASSFLAEISYEQYF,TGTGCCAGCAGTTTCCTAGCGGAGATCTCCTACGAGCAGTACTTC
TRBV2,once,TRBJ2-7,15,TRBD1,CASTVSGQGFYEQYF,TGTGCCAGCACTGTCTCGGGACAGGGGTTCTACGAGCAGTACTTC
TRBV6-1,.,TRBJ1-5,15,TRBD1,CASRDSQGESQPQHF,TGTGCCAGCAGGGACTCTCAGGGGGAATCTCAGCCCCAGCATTTT
TRBV27,.,TRBJ2-3,15,TRBD2,CASSPRQRGGYTQYF,TGTGCCAGCAGTCCTAGACAGCGCGGGGGGTATACGCAGTATTTT
TRBV7-3,.,TRBJ2-3,15,TRBD2,CASSATSGEADTQYF,TGTGCCAGCAGCGCCACTAGCGGGGAGGCAGATACGCAGTATTTT
TRBV5-4,.,TRBJ2-1,14,TRBD1,CASSFGTGDDEQFF,TGTGCCAGCAGCTTTGGGACAGGGGACGATGAGCAGTTCTTC
TRBV5-4,.,TRBJ2-7,14,TRBD2,CASSAKGTSYEQYF,TGTGCCAGCAGCGCAAAGGGGACTAGCTACGAGCAGTACTTC